This T cell receptor (beta chain) was identified during a study of cytotoxic CD8 clonotypes in ibrutinib-treated CLL. Study observations and caveats: Public clonotypes showed up rarely, and on treatment they shrank or held steady. The study found baseline clonality above age-matched healthy donors, tracking circulating CD8+ T-cell counts.

Around 2.2 micrograms of genomic DNA came from cryopreserved PBMCs for TCR beta libraries. With 2 bases removed from V and 1 base from J, the gap between germline ends came to 21 bases. The length of the CDR3 is 18 residues. CDR1 MGHRA and CDR2 YSYEKL come from the germline V gene. A few counts support this clone. Antigen unknown. The method was immunoSEQ multiplex PCR; TCRdb's version includes in-frame clones alone and lacks a portion of them. The table includes around 41,000 clones, 70% detected once. The chain carries TRBV4-1 and TRBJ2-7, with D tentatively TRBD1 or TRBD2 (6 bases each). Sequencing used PBMCs, obtained at disease progression, from a patient treated with ibrutinib. The TCR sequence derives from a human donor with chronic lymphocytic leukemia. The CDR3 protein is CASSQQPPGASASYEQYF. CDR3 nucleotide sequence: TGCGCCAGCAGCCAACAACCACCAGGGGCTAGCGCTTCCTACGAGCAGTACTTC.